Sequencing of this T cell receptor (beta chain) was carried out in a study of beta chain features in type 1 diabetes. The study's findings and limits: Significant though moderate, a shortening of TCRB CDR3s appeared in all four CD4+ subsets of Type 1 diabetes patients. Here, the possible influence of HLA type (on TCRB rearrangement) remained unresolved.

The CDR3 covers 14 residues. The germline V and J ends were trimmed by 0 bases and 10 bases, with 13 bases remaining between them. Looked up from germline, CDR1 is MRHNA and CDR2 is SNTAGT. A word on this clone: Its antigen is not known.

As every portion of the isolated RNA was reverse transcribed, the sequencing read expressed TCRB transcripts. TCRdb keeps only in-frame clones here, not all; method: immunoSEQ multiplex PCR. The table has 200,000 to 250,000 clones, roughly 13% seen once. Material: naive CD4+ T cells from blood. This receptor was taken from a young man with type 1 diabetes. The chain uses TRBV6-4 and TRBJ2-1; D is perhaps TRBD1 (7 bases). The CDR3 is CASSDSGRGDEQFF. In DNA, the CDR3 is TGTGCCAGCAGTGACTCCGGCAGGGGGGACGAGCAGTTCTTC.